One and the same sample provided the 21 T cell receptor beta chains below, sequenced in a study of T cells in tumors after PD-1 blockade. The data were produced by immunoSEQ multiplex PCR, yet TCRdb's version contains in-frame clones alone and is incomplete. The table includes around 13,000 clones, around 63% detected once. Sequencing was performed on tumor tissue, taken before anti-PD-1 treatment. Receptors were obtained from a human donor with cutaneous squamous cell carcinoma.

This chain links TRBV15 with TRBJ2-4, with a weak D call TRBD2 (5 bases). Germline CDR1 LNHNV, CDR2 YYDKDF (reference sequence). The CDR3 is 17 amino acids. V lost 1 base, J lost 3 bases, and 16 bases lay in between. The CDR3 region is CATSRVGSGLSKNIQYF. CDR3 sequence (DNA): TGTGCCACCAGCAGAGTCGGGTCGGGGTTGAGCAAAAACATTCAGTACTTC.

The gene calls are TRBV6-6 and TRBJ2-2, with D hard to call. This CDR3 has 11 amino acids. Trimming removed 8 bases at V and 7 bases at J, with 8 bases between. Per germline, CDR1 MNHNY and CDR2 SVGAGI (reference sequence). The CDR3 DNA follows: TGTGCCAGCGCGTTTGGCGGGGAGCTGTTTTTT. This sequence encodes CASAFGGELFF.

The chain joins TRBV7-9 to TRBJ2-3, with D possibly being TRBD1 (5 bases). Germline lookup yields CDR1 SEHNR and CDR2 FQNEAQ (reference sequence). The CDR3 totals 16 residues. The V gene lost 3 bases and the J gene lost 2 bases, with 15 bases spanning the gap. CDR3 coding DNA: TGTGCCAGCAGCTTGTCCCAGATCAGGGCCACAGATACGCAGTATTTT. This codes for CASSLSQIRATDTQYF.

The chain couples TRBV25-1 to TRBJ2-2; TRBD1 agrees at 9 bases. The ends lost 7 bases at V and 4 bases at J; junction bases unmatched: 4. The CDR3 extends over 14 amino acids. Per germline, CDR1 MGHDK and CDR2 SYGVNS. The CDR3 nucleotides read TGTGCCAGCAAGGCGACAGGGGGCACCGGGGAGCTGTTTTTT. Residues: CASKATGGTGELFF.

This clone has more than one count but fewer than ten. The CDR3 loop reads CASSRDRNNSPLHF. The CDR3 DNA sequence: TGTGCCAGCAGCCGGGACAGGAATAATTCACCCCTCCACTTT. V usage is TRBV7-6 and J usage is TRBJ1-6; 8 bases match TRBD1. Germline CDR1 and CDR2: SGHVS and FNYEAQ. The CDR3 is 14 residues long. Trimming at V came to 5 bases and at J to 5 bases, leaving 2 bases not matched to a gene.

This rearrangement joins TRBV19 to TRBJ2-2, with a weak D call TRBD1 (5 bases). The length of the CDR3 is 14 residues. Trimming took off 5 bases at V and 7 bases at J, with 14 bases between the two ends. CDR1 LNHDA and CDR2 SQIVND come from the germline V gene (reference sequence). Written as DNA, the CDR3 is TGTGCCAGTAGTTCTCAGGGTTACGGCGGGGAGCTGTTTTTT. It is translated as CASSSQGYGGELFF.

V and J are TRBV27 and TRBJ1-2; D remains unclear. The CDR3 runs 14 residues. Trimming pared 6 bases from V and 4 bases from J, leaving 15 bases between. Germline CDR1 and CDR2: MNHEY and SMNVEV (reference sequence). The CDR3: CASRPGIVLYGYTF. The CDR3 bases are TGTGCCAGCAGACCCGGCATCGTACTCTATGGCTACACCTTC.

The V call is TRBV19, the J call TRBJ1-5, with no clear D. The CDR3 is 18 residues long. The V end was cut by 5 bases, the J end by 0 bases, with 20 bases between. Looked up from germline, CDR1 is LNHDA and CDR2 is SQIVND (reference sequence). Written as DNA, the CDR3 is TGTGCCAGTAGTTCCTCGAGTAGGAACCTTTATAGCAATCAGCCCCAGCATTTT. This encodes CASSSSSRNLYSNQPQHF.

The J gene is TRBJ1-5, the V gene TRBV4-1; unclear D gene. Trimming left V 4 bases short and J 1 base short, with 11 bases between. CDR1 MGHRA and CDR2 YSYEKL come from the germline V gene. The CDR3 consists of 15 residues. The CDR3 region is CASSLRVTSNQPQHF. The CDR3 region has the DNA TGCGCCAGCAGCCTCCGTGTGACAAGCAATCAGCCCCAGCATTTT.

The chain uses TRBV5-1 and TRBJ2-3; the match to TRBD1 covers 7 bases. Trimming at V came to 4 bases and at J to 6 bases, leaving 14 bases not matched to a gene. CDR1 is SGHRS, CDR2 YFSETQ, per germline. The CDR3 is 16 amino acids. The CDR3 DNA is TGCGCCAGCAGCCTAACCGGGGCCAGGGGGTCGGATACGCAGTATTTT. This encodes CASSLTGARGSDTQYF.

The rearrangement links TRBV14 to TRBJ2-4, with 7 nucleotides matching TRBD1. CDR3 length equals 15 residues. The V segment lost 4 bases and the J segment 0 bases; nucleotides outside the gene matches: 3. Germline V gives CDR1 SGHDN, CDR2 FVKESK. CDR3 residues: CASSRDSLAKNIQYF. CDR3 nucleotide sequence: TGTGCCAGCAGCCGGGACAGTTTAGCCAAAAACATTCAGTACTTC. The entire variable domain, with the rest obtained from reference TRBV14 and TRBJ2-4, is as follows: EAGVTQFPSHSVIEKGQTVTLRCDPISGHDNLYWYRRVMGKEIKFLLHFVKESKQDESGMPNNRFLAERTGGTYSTLKVQPAELEDSGVYFCASSRDSLAKNIQYFGAGTRLSVL.

The V gene is TRBV5-6, the J gene TRBJ2-7; perhaps D is TRBD1 or TRBD2 (5 bases each). The V gene lost 1 base and the J gene lost 3 bases, with 11 bases spanning the gap. The CDR3 contains 14 residues. The germline gives CDR1 SGHDT, CDR2 YYEEEE. CDR3 sequence: CASSLFLGVYEQYF. In DNA form, the CDR3 reads TGTGCCAGCAGCTTGTTTCTGGGGGTCTACGAGCAGTACTTC. Based on the CDR3 plus reference TRBV5-6 and TRBJ2-7, the full variable domain is DAGVTQSPTHLIKTRGQQVTLRCSPKSGHDTVSWYQQALGQGPQFIFQYYEEEERQRGNFPDRFSGHQFPNYSSELNVNALLLGDSALYLCASSLFLGVYEQYFGPGTRLTVT.

The J gene is TRBJ1-2, the V gene TRBV28, with unresolved D. CDR1 and CDR2 from the germline V gene are MDHEN and SYDVKM. V was trimmed by 2 bases and J by 6 bases, leaving 10 bases between them. The CDR3 is 13 amino acids. CDR3 amino acids: CASSLLRLDGYTF. DNA of the CDR3: TGTGCCAGCAGTTTACTTAGATTAGATGGCTACACCTTC.

The chain is built from TRBV6-6 and TRBJ1-5; a weak D match, TRBD1 (5 bases). Germline V lookup: CDR1 MNHNY, CDR2 SVGAGI (reference sequence). V was cut by 2 bases and J by 9 bases, with 14 bases left in between. CDR3 length: 14 residues. The CDR3 DNA reads TGTGCCAGCAGTTACGGGGAGGAGGGACCGCCCCAGCATTTT. Protein: CASSYGEEGPPQHF.

This clone is a singleton in its sample. CDR3 sequence reads: CASSARPGTSKYNEQFF. As DNA, the CDR3 is TGTGCCAGCAGCGCCCGTCCCGGGACTAGCAAGTACAATGAGCAGTTCTTC. The genes are TRBV7-2 and TRBJ2-1; 9 nucleotides line up with TRBD2. V was clipped by 5 bases and J by 4 bases; unmatched bases: 12. Germline CDR1 reads SGHTA; CDR2 reads FQGNSA. The CDR3 is made up of 17 amino acids.

The chain employs TRBV11-2 and TRBJ1-2; D ambiguous. The CDR3 has 13 amino acids. V was trimmed by 5 bases and J by 8 bases, leaving 15 bases between them. Germline loops: CDR1 SGHAT, CDR2 FQNNGV. CDR3 amino acids: CASSPGEGGGYTF. CDR3 coding DNA: TGTGCCAGCAGCCCGGGAGAGGGTGGCGGCTACACCTTC.

V is TRBV5-4 and J is TRBJ2-3; TRBD1 matches 7 bases. The V gene end was trimmed by 4 bases and the J gene end by 4 bases; junction bases not matched to a gene: 6. Germline V gene sequence: CDR1 SGHNT, CDR2 YYREEE (reference sequence). The CDR3 spans 14 residues. Here the CDR3 reads CASSNRQGSDTQYF. CDR3 DNA sequence: TGTGCCAGCAGCAATCGACAGGGATCAGATACGCAGTATTTT.

The V gene is TRBV27, the J gene TRBJ2-3, with 14 bases lining up with TRBD2. V lost 3 bases to trimming and J lost 6 bases; unmatched junction nucleotides: 11. The germline gives CDR1 MNHEY, CDR2 SMNVEV (reference sequence). The CDR3 has 18 residues. The CDR3, as DNA: TGTGCCAGCAGTTTCAAAACTCCGGGACTAGCGGGAGCGGATACGCAGTATTTT. Translated: CASSFKTPGLAGADTQYF.

J is TRBJ2-3 and V is TRBV3-1 (or the pseudogene TRBV3-2); 8 bases align to TRBD2. With 1 base clipped from V and 5 bases from J, the junction kept 11 bases outside the gene matches. Looked up from germline, CDR1 is LGHDT and CDR2 is YNNKEL (reference sequence). The CDR3 runs to 17 residues. CDR3 amino acids: CASSQGRAAGGQDTQYF. As DNA, the CDR3 is TGTGCCAGCAGCCAAGGAAGGGCTGCGGGGGGCCAAGATACGCAGTATTTT.

The chain joins TRBV7-6 to TRBJ2-5; tentatively, D is TRBD2 (6 bases). V was cut by 4 bases and J by 2 bases, with 17 bases left in between. Germline lookup yields CDR1 SGHVS and CDR2 FNYEAQ. The CDR3 is 16 residues long. The CDR3, as DNA: TGTGCCAGCAGCTCGCTCAGGGTGGGGGGACAAGAGACCCAGTACTTC. Translating it yields CASSSLRVGGQETQYF.

The chain employs TRBV28 and TRBJ2-7; D remains ambiguous. The ends were cut back, 5 bases at V and 3 bases at J, with 5 bases in the middle. This CDR3 has 11 amino acids. Per the germline V gene, CDR1 is MDHEN and CDR2 is SYDVKM. The CDR3 DNA follows: TGTGCCAGCAGTGCATTCTACGAGCAGTACTTC. It yields the protein CASSAFYEQYF.